This T cell receptor (beta chain) was sequenced in a study of cytomegalovirus exposure and HLA in healthy donors. Study overall: According to later analysis, the same platform produced the 120 or so validation and around 730 first-cohort repertoires.

About this clone itself: Its antigen is not known.

Some clones are missing from TCRdb's copy, which holds only in-frame ones; the method was immunoSEQ multiplex PCR. The sample includes around 300,000 clones, 88% of them seen just once. The donors were in the 120-subject validation cohort, distinct from the approximately 700-subject first cohort. General observations from the study: Overall, under 200 TCR beta chains were annotated as cytomegalovirus-associated.

CDR1 and CDR2 (germline): SEHNR, FQNEAQ (reference sequence). The CDR3 totals 15 residues. The germline V and J ends were trimmed by 5 bases and 5 bases, with 19 bases remaining between them. This rearrangement joins TRBV7-9 to TRBJ2-7; D is perhaps TRBD2 (6 bases). The sequenced sample was PBMCs. This sequence originates from a woman under 30 in good health and CMV-seronegative. CDR3 in amino acids: CASSRNSRESDEQYF. Written as DNA, the CDR3 is TGTGCCAGCAGCCGAAATAGTCGGGAGAGCGACGAGCAGTACTTC.